This T cell receptor beta chain was captured by sequencing in a study of blood T cell repertoires in COVID-19. Trimming cost V 5 bases and J 8 bases; bases outside gene matches: 16. This CDR3 spans 17 amino acids. The germline V gene encodes CDR1 SGHTS and CDR2 YDEGEE. TCRdb keeps only in-frame clones here, not all; method: immunoSEQ multiplex PCR. The data show under 550,000 clones, around nine tenths seen once. The chain is built from TRBV5-8 and TRBJ2-1, with 10 bases matching TRBD2. Sequencing was done on a sample of peripheral blood. The TCR comes from a man aged 18 to 30 with COVID-19, enrolled during active disease. The DNA of the CDR3 is TGTGCCAGCAGACCCCCTTATCTAAGCGGGGGGGCCCATGAGCAGTTCTTC. Translation gives CASRPPYLSGGAHEQFF. Filled out from reference TRBV5-8 and TRBJ2-1, the complete variable domain reads EAGVTQSPTHLIKTRGQQATLRCSPISGHTSVYWYQQALGLGLQFLLWYDEGEERNRGNFPPRFSGRQFPNYSSELNVNALELEDSALYLCASRPPYLSGGAHEQFFGPGTRLTVL.